Listed here are 20 T cell receptor beta chains from one sample, sequenced in a study of T-cell memory formation after mild COVID-19 (dated by TCRdb to the early 2020s). Receptor amplification or capture employed 5' RACE. The listed sequencing device is Illumina NovaSeq 6000. The public reads were run again by TCRdb, first through fastp at Q25 and then through MiXCR, and only productive beta chains were kept. Each CDR3 protein appears once, grouped with its most common genes and DNA. The sample data list 300,000 to 400,000 distinct CDR3 sequences, and over 13% of these were observed just once. The ten most abundant clones make up 20% to 25% of the sample. The source material was PBMCs or a T cell subset sorted from them (not recorded which). The receptors were sampled from a man aged 18-30 years who had mild COVID-19 (a few samples of this study predate the infection). The sample titles of this study are shuffled in the database, so cell type and time point are left out; the donor was told from shared clones.

This clonotype showed up many times. The V and J genes are TRBV5-1 and TRBJ2-3; 10 bases are a match to TRBD1. The V gene end was trimmed by 4 bases and the J gene end by 6 bases; junction bases not matched to a gene: 8. Germline V lookup: CDR1 SGHRS, CDR2 YFSETQ. The CDR3 is 15 amino acids. The chain's CDR3 is CASSQGQGLGDTQYF. The CDR3 DNA sequence: TGCGCCAGCAGCCAGGGACAGGGGCTTGGGGATACGCAGTATTTT.

The chain couples TRBV5-1 to TRBJ1-4, with D tentatively TRBD1 (6 bases). V shed 2 bases and J shed 7 bases, with 12 bases lying between them. Per germline, CDR1 SGHRS and CDR2 YFSETQ. CDR3 length: 14 residues. CDR3 residues: CASSLQGIAEKLFF. The CDR3 DNA is TGCGCCAGCAGCTTACAGGGTATAGCTGAAAAACTGTTTTTT.

This clonotype occurred a few times. The rearrangement joins TRBV7-3 to TRBJ1-5; D remains ambiguous. This CDR3 is built from 17 residues. V shed 5 bases and J shed 5 bases, with 22 bases lying between them. Germline loops: CDR1 SGHTA, CDR2 FQGTGA. The CDR3 spells CASSAKKWQELYQPQHF. As DNA, the CDR3 is TGTGCCAGCAGCGCAAAAAAGTGGCAGGAACTCTATCAGCCCCAGCATTTT.

This chain links TRBV19 with TRBJ1-4; D may be TRBD1 (5 bases). The CDR3 has 13 residues. V lost 6 bases and J 8 bases, leaving 13 bases between the germline ends. Germline assignment: CDR1 LNHDA and CDR2 SQIVND (reference sequence). This CDR3 is CASSPHEGEKLFF. CDR3 DNA: TGTGCCAGTAGCCCCCACGAGGGGGAAAAACTGTTTTTT.

The sample holds a few counts of this clonotype. V gene TRBV20-1 combines with J gene TRBJ2-2; tentatively, D is TRBD2 (6 bases). The V gene lost 3 bases and the J gene lost 1 base, with 9 bases spanning the gap. Germline V gene lookup returns CDR1 DFQATT and CDR2 SNEGSKA (reference sequence). This CDR3 has 14 residues. CDR3 region: CSARRDLNTGELFF. The DNA for the CDR3 is TGCAGTGCTAGGCGGGACCTGAACACCGGGGAGCTGTTTTTT.

The chain uses TRBV12-3 or TRBV12-4 and TRBJ2-7; TRBD1 matches at 11 bases. V was clipped by 0 bases and J by 6 bases; unmatched bases: 1. The CDR3 sequence is 14 residues long. CDR3 in amino acids: CASSLAGQGVEQYV. CDR3 coding DNA: TGTGCCAGCAGTTTAGCGGGACAGGGGGTCGAGCAGTACGTC.

This chain links TRBV6-6 with TRBJ2-2; TRBD1 might be the D (5 bases). V lost 6 bases and J lost 3, with 14 bases in between. The CDR3 length is 15 residues. Germline V gene lookup returns CDR1 MNHNY and CDR2 SVGAGI (reference sequence). The CDR3 here is CASSTQVSDTGELFF. CDR3 in DNA: TGTGCCAGCAGCACACAGGTATCCGACACCGGGGAGCTGTTTTTT.

This clonotype was seen ten or more times. The chain employs TRBV7-2 and TRBJ1-2; no definite D call. Trimming took 2 bases from V and 2 from J, leaving 9 bases between them. This CDR3 region has 14 residues. Germline lookup yields CDR1 SGHTA and CDR2 FQGNSA. CDR3: CASSLIKENYGYTF. The CDR3 coding sequence is TGTGCCAGCAGCTTAATTAAGGAAAACTATGGCTACACCTTC.

The CDR3, as DNA: TGTGCCAGCAGTTACTCCGTCCAGGCAATCAATCAGCCCCAGCATTTT. Translating gives CASSYSVQAINQPQHF. The chain has TRBV6-2 or TRBV6-3 and TRBJ1-5; D uncertain. Germline values: CDR1 MNHEY, CDR2 SVGEGT. CDR3 length equals 16 residues. The V and J ends lost 0 bases and 3 bases respectively, with 12 bases between them.

The gene calls are TRBV12-3 or TRBV12-4 and TRBJ2-5; TRBD1 aligns across 9 bases. There are 16 residues in the CDR3. After removal of 3 bases from V and 4 bases from J, the junction contained 9 bases not matched to a gene. The CDR3 is CASSFRPPGQGETQYF. CDR3 nucleotides: TGTGCCAGCAGTTTTAGGCCGCCGGGACAGGGAGAGACCCAGTACTTC.

The V and J genes are TRBV6-4 and TRBJ2-2; TRBD2 agrees at 10 bases. Looked up from germline, CDR1 is MRHNA and CDR2 is SNTAGT. The V segment lost 2 bases and the J segment 4 bases; nucleotides outside the gene matches: 7. The CDR3 covers 17 residues. As DNA, the CDR3 is TGTGCCAGCAGTGACCATTCAGCGGGGGGGCCCACCGGGGAGCTGTTTTTT. The encoded protein is CASSDHSAGGPTGELFF.

The genes are TRBV7-2 and TRBJ1-6, with D possibly matching TRBD1 (5 bases). The CDR3 sequence is 13 residues long. Trimming stripped 5 bases from V and 9 bases from J, with 11 bases between. Germline-derived CDR1 and CDR2 are SGHTA and FQGNSA. The DNA for the CDR3 is TGTGCCAGCAGCCCATACGGGGCTTCACCCCTCCACTTT. Its translation: CASSPYGASPLHF.

This clonotype has just a few counts. This chain joins TRBV3-1 and TRBJ2-1; perhaps TRBD2 as D (6 bases). V lost 0 bases and J 5 bases, leaving 11 bases between the germline ends. The CDR3 is 15 amino acids. Germline loops: CDR1 LGHDT, CDR2 YNNKEL (reference sequence). Here the CDR3 DNA reads TGTGCCAGCAGCCAAGACACCTGGGGGGACAATGAGCAGTTCTTC. As protein: CASSQDTWGDNEQFF.

The V gene is TRBV20-1, the J gene TRBJ2-5, with 8 bases lining up with TRBD1. Germline loops: CDR1 DFQATT, CDR2 SNEGSKA (reference sequence). V dropped 5 bases and J dropped 5; count of bases not matched to a gene: 10. The CDR3 is made up of 14 amino acids. The CDR3 loop is CSAPRQGLRETQYF. In DNA form, the CDR3 reads TGCAGTGCTCCCCGACAGGGGTTGAGGGAGACCCAGTACTTC.

In this sample, this clonotype turned up a few times. This sequence joins TRBV18 and TRBJ2-3; a weak D match, TRBD2 (6 bases). This CDR3 has 15 amino acids. Looked up from germline, CDR1 is KGHSH and CDR2 is LQKENI. Trimming shortened V by 5 bases and J by 3 bases, and 15 bases separated the two germline ends. The CDR3 DNA sequence: TGTGCCAGCTCAAGCTTGGGGAGGTTGACAGATACGCAGTATTTT. It encodes CASSSLGRLTDTQYF.

This clonotype was picked up a small number of times. The rearrangement links TRBV6-5 to TRBJ2-3; D call uncertain. The CDR3 sequence is 17 residues long. V was clipped by 2 bases and J by 0 bases, with 15 bases between them. CDR1 and CDR2 (germline): MNHEY, SVGAGI. Here the CDR3 DNA reads TGTGCCAGCAGTTACGCTGCCGGTGCAGCTAGCACAGATACGCAGTATTTT. It encodes CASSYAAGAASTDTQYF.

This clonotype was found a few times. The chain carries TRBV27 and TRBJ1-1, with D hard to call. Germline-derived CDR1 and CDR2 are MNHEY and SMNVEV (reference sequence). V lost 6 bases to trimming and J lost 0 bases, with 14 bases between them. The CDR3 runs 15 residues. DNA of the CDR3: TGTGCCAGCAGCCGCGGGCCACCTATGAACACTGAAGCTTTCTTT. It specifies CASSRGPPMNTEAFF.

The V call is TRBV29-1, the J call TRBJ2-2; 7 positions agree with TRBD1. Germline CDR1 reads SQVTM; CDR2 reads ANQGSEA. The ends lost 6 bases at V and 4 bases at J; junction bases unmatched: 14. The CDR3 sequence is 16 residues long. This CDR3 reads CSVNPTGFHSTGELFF. The CDR3, as DNA: TGCAGCGTAAATCCGACAGGGTTTCACTCCACCGGGGAGCTGTTTTTT.

This clonotype was picked up a small number of times. The gene calls are TRBV5-1 and TRBJ1-2; 7 nucleotides line up with TRBD1. The CDR3 has 13 residues. With V trimmed by 4 bases and J by 3 bases, 3 bases remained unmatched. The germline CDR1 and CDR2 sequences are SGHRS and YFSETQ. CDR3 bases: TGCGCCAGCAGCGGGGACAGCTACTATGGCTACACCTTC. Residues: CASSGDSYYGYTF.

This chain joins TRBV2 and TRBJ2-5; D is undetermined. Germline V gene data show CDR1 as SNHLY and CDR2 as FYNNEI. This CDR3 spans 12 amino acids. The V end lost 1 base, the J end lost 13 bases, and 13 bases lay between the germline ends. CDR3 amino acids: CASSEEGGTSYF. CDR3 bases: TGTGCCAGCAGTGAAGAGGGCGGAACGTCGTACTTC.